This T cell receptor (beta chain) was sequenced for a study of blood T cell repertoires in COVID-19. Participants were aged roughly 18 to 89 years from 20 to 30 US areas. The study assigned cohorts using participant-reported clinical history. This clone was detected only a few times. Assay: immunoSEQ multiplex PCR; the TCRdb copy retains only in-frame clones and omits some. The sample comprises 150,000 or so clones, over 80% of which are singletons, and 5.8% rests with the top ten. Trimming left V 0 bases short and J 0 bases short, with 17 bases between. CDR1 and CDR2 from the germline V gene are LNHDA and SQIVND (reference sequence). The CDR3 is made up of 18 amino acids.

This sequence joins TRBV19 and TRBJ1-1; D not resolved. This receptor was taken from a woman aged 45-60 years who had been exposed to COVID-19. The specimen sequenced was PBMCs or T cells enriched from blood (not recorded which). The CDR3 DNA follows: TGTGCCAGTAGTATAGATCGGGAGACACACGGTGTGAACACTGAAGCTTTCTTT. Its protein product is CASSIDRETHGVNTEAFF.